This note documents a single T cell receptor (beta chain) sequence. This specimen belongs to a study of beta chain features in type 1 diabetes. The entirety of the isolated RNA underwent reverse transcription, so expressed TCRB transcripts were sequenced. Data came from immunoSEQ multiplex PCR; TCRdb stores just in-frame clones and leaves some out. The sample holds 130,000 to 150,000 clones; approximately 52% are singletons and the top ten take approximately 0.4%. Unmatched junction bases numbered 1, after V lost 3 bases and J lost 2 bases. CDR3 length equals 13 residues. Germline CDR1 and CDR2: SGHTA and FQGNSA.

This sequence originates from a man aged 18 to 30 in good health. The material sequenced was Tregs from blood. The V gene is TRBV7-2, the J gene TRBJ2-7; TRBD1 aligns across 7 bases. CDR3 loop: CASSFGTAYEQYF. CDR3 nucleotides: TGTGCCAGCAGCTTTGGGACAGCCTACGAGCAGTACTTC.